A single sample gave rise to the 21 T cell receptor beta chains below, sequenced in a study of blood T cell repertoires in COVID-19. Clones were sequenced by immunoSEQ multiplex PCR, and TCRdb holds only the in-frame ones, with some missing. The sample consists of fewer than 450,000 clones, 70% to 90% of them appearing once. The specimen was peripheral blood. These receptors originate from a woman aged 45 to 65 with COVID-19, enrolled during active disease.

The rearrangement links TRBV12-3 or TRBV12-4 to TRBJ2-1; D gene uncertain. The CDR3 length is 11 residues. Between the trimmed V and J ends, which lost 2 bases and 10 bases, there was a span of 6 bases. This chain's CDR3 is CASSLRAEQFF. CDR3 nucleotides: TGTGCCAGCAGTTTACGAGCCGAGCAGTTCTTC.

The chain uses TRBV2 and TRBJ2-7, with 7 bases that match TRBD2. Germline V gives CDR1 SNHLY, CDR2 FYNNEI. Losses at the gene ends were 7 bases for V and 3 bases for J; bases not matched to a gene: 9. The CDR3 loop spans 14 amino acids. CDR3 sequence: CASKRDGTLYEQYF. Here the CDR3 DNA reads TGTGCCAGCAAGCGGGACGGGACCCTCTACGAGCAGTACTTC.

The chain employs TRBV2 and TRBJ2-1; D call uncertain. Trimming took off 2 bases at V and 6 bases at J, with 5 bases between the two ends. Germline V gene lookup returns CDR1 SNHLY and CDR2 FYNNEI. This CDR3 region has 12 residues. CDR3 residues: CASSESSNEQFF. CDR3 DNA sequence: TGTGCCAGCAGTGAAAGCTCCAATGAGCAGTTCTTC. The entire variable domain, with the rest obtained from reference TRBV2 and TRBJ2-1, is as follows: EPEVTQTPSHQVTQMGQEVILRCVPISNHLYFYWYRQILGQKVEFLVSFYNNEISEKSEIFDDQFSVERPDGSNFTLKIRSTKLEDSAMYFCASSESSNEQFFGPGTRLTVL.

This chain connects TRBV12-3 or TRBV12-4 to TRBJ2-7, with 8 nucleotides matching TRBD1. This CDR3 is 12 amino acids long. Losses at the gene ends were 8 bases for V and 2 bases for J; bases not matched to a gene: 2. The CDR3 sequence: CASGQGAYEQYF. The CDR3 nucleotides read TGTGCCAGCGGACAGGGTGCCTACGAGCAGTACTTC.

This chain uses TRBV7-9 with TRBJ1-2; 7 bases align to TRBD1. Germline CDR1 reads SEHNR; CDR2 reads FQNEAQ (reference sequence). The CDR3 is made up of 13 amino acids. With 3 bases clipped from V and 6 bases from J, the junction kept 4 bases outside the gene matches. In DNA, the CDR3 is TGTGCCAGCAGCTTCCACACAGGGGATGGCTACACCTTC. Residues: CASSFHTGDGYTF.

The chain uses TRBV7-6 and TRBJ2-7; D is uncertain. The CDR3 extends over 14 amino acids. The V and J ends lost 5 bases and 3 bases respectively, with 14 bases between them. Germline V gene lookup returns CDR1 SGHVS and CDR2 FNYEAQ. In DNA, the CDR3 is TGTGCCAGCAGCCCGACTCCTATCTTCTACGAGCAGTACTTC. Its protein product is CASSPTPIFYEQYF.

This chain joins TRBV5-1 and TRBJ1-2; 9 bases align to TRBD1. The CDR3 totals 15 residues. Looked up from germline, CDR1 is SGHRS and CDR2 is YFSETQ. Trimming cost V 3 bases and J 2 bases; bases outside gene matches: 5. CDR3 loop: CASSSGTGMNYGYTF. DNA for the CDR3: TGCGCCAGCAGCTCCGGGACAGGGATGAACTATGGCTACACCTTC.

Comment on this clone: Other DNA sequences in this sample translate to the same CDR3. The rearrangement uses TRBV2 and TRBJ2-2, with a possible D match to TRBD1 (6 bases). V was clipped by 7 bases and J by 5 bases, with 11 bases between them. From germline, CDR1 is SNHLY and CDR2 FYNNEI. This CDR3 has 13 residues. The CDR3 sequence: CASTQGRTGELFF. As DNA, the CDR3 is TGTGCCAGCACGCAGGGGAGAACCGGGGAGCTGTTTTTT.

V gene TRBV7-2 combines with J gene TRBJ1-5; D is uncertain. Germline lookup yields CDR1 SGHTA and CDR2 FQGNSA. The CDR3 contains 16 residues. Between the trimmed V and J ends, which lost 1 base and 6 bases, there was a span of 16 bases. DNA of the CDR3: TGTGCCAGCAGCTTAGGTTGGAGCTCACTGAGTCAGCCCCAGCATTTT. It codes for CASSLGWSSLSQPQHF.

The rearrangement links TRBV20-1 to TRBJ1-4; D gene unclear. The CDR3 covers 14 residues. CDR1 and CDR2 from the germline V gene are DFQATT and SNEGSKA (reference sequence). Trimming took off 5 bases at V and 10 bases at J, with 20 bases between the two ends. The CDR3 region is CSAGGGPDRGKLFF. DNA of the CDR3: TGCAGTGCTGGTGGAGGGCCAGATCGAGGAAAACTGTTTTTT.

V and J are TRBV5-6 and TRBJ1-5; 8 bases map to TRBD1. V lost 4 bases to trimming and J lost 6 bases; unmatched junction nucleotides: 9. Germline CDR1 reads SGHDT; CDR2 reads YYEEEE. There are 15 residues in the CDR3. DNA of the CDR3: TGTGCCAGCAGCCGAGACAGGGGAGGTGTTCAGCCCCAGCATTTT. This codes for CASSRDRGGVQPQHF.

This chain connects TRBV7-3 to TRBJ2-5; D remains ambiguous. V was trimmed by 5 bases and J by 4 bases, leaving 11 bases between them. CDR3 length: 13 residues. Per germline, CDR1 SGHTA and CDR2 FQGTGA. The CDR3 spells CASSPSSGETQYF. Written as DNA, the CDR3 is TGTGCCAGCAGCCCCTCGTCAGGAGAGACCCAGTACTTC.

This clone was counted only a few times. This chain joins TRBV11-2 and TRBJ1-1; TRBD1 might be the D (5 bases). The CDR3 covers 12 residues. Trimming stripped 1 base from V and 7 bases from J, with 7 bases between. Germline V gives CDR1 SGHAT, CDR2 FQNNGV. The chain's CDR3 is CASSLGGHEAFF. CDR3 DNA sequence: TGTGCCAGCAGCTTAGGAGGACATGAAGCTTTCTTT.

The rearrangement links TRBV3-1 (or the pseudogene TRBV3-2) to TRBJ1-1, with a tentative D call TRBD1 (5 bases). Germline values: CDR1 LGHDT, CDR2 YNNKEL (reference sequence). V was cut by 6 bases and J by 6 bases, with 8 bases left in between. The CDR3 runs to 11 residues. CDR3 in amino acids: CASRGGSEAFF. The CDR3 region has the DNA TGTGCCAGCAGGGGGGGATCTGAAGCTTTCTTT.

The chain employs TRBV27 and TRBJ1-5, with 8 bases that match TRBD1. The CDR3 totals 15 residues. V gave up 6 bases and J gave up 1 base; unmatched junction bases: 5. Germline V gives CDR1 MNHEY, CDR2 SMNVEV (reference sequence). The CDR3 loop is CASRSGQASNQPQHF. Written as DNA, the CDR3 is TGTGCCAGCAGATCGGGACAGGCGAGCAATCAGCCCCAGCATTTT.

This chain joins TRBV12-3 or TRBV12-4 and TRBJ2-1; 15 nucleotides agree with TRBD2. The CDR3 sequence is 13 residues long. Trimming cost V 7 bases and J 13 bases; bases outside gene matches: 5. CDR3 bases: TGTGCCAGCACCCGGACTAGCGGGGGGGACCAGTTCTTC. It codes for CASTRTSGGDQFF.

This rearrangement joins TRBV19 to TRBJ1-2; maybe TRBD1 (5 bases). Between the trimmed V and J ends, which lost 11 bases and 5 bases, there was a span of 21 bases. CDR1 and CDR2 (germline): LNHDA, SQIVND (reference sequence). There are 14 residues in the CDR3. The CDR3 region has the DNA TGTGCCGTCGGGACTTCCCTTTCTACTTATGGCTACACCTTC. Encoded protein: CAVGTSLSTYGYTF.

This chain uses TRBV2 with TRBJ1-4; the match to TRBD1 covers 8 bases. V dropped 6 bases and J dropped 7; count of bases not matched to a gene: 4. Per germline, CDR1 SNHLY and CDR2 FYNNEI. The CDR3 totals 13 residues. CDR3 DNA: TGTGCCAGCAGACAGGGGGGGGGTGAAAAACTGTTTTTT. It encodes CASRQGGGEKLFF. Supplemented by reference TRBV2 and TRBJ1-4, the full variable domain reads EPEVTQTPSHQVTQMGQEVILRCVPISNHLYFYWYRQILGQKVEFLVSFYNNEISEKSEIFDDQFSVERPDGSNFTLKIRSTKLEDSAMYFCASRQGGGEKLFFGSGTQLSVL.

The CDR3 DNA sequence: TGTGCCAGCAGCGTAGGAGGGACTAGTGGAGATACGCAGTATTTT. This sequence encodes CASSVGGTSGDTQYF. The rearrangement uses TRBV9 and TRBJ2-3, with 8 bases aligning to TRBD2. With V trimmed by 0 bases and J by 5 bases, 5 bases remained unmatched. In germline, CDR1 is SGDLS, CDR2 YYNGEE. This CDR3 is 15 amino acids long.

The V call is TRBV6-1, the J call TRBJ1-1; TRBD1 might be the D (5 bases). V was trimmed by 4 bases and J by 0 bases, leaving 27 bases between them. The CDR3 sequence is 20 residues long. Per germline, CDR1 MNHNS and CDR2 SASEGT. The CDR3 reads CASSAWLTDRAGRVNTEAFF. The CDR3 bases are TGTGCCAGCAGTGCCTGGTTGACAGACCGAGCGGGGCGGGTGAACACTGAAGCTTTCTTT.

The chain recombines TRBV25-1 with TRBJ2-7; tentative D call: TRBD1 (5 bases). Germline lookup yields CDR1 MGHDK and CDR2 SYGVNS. Trimming took 4 bases from V and 5 from J, leaving 12 bases between them. CDR3 size: 13 residues. The CDR3 sequence: CASSVGQLHEQYF. The CDR3 nucleotides read TGTGCCAGCAGTGTGGGGCAGCTCCACGAGCAGTACTTC.